These T cell receptor beta chains were read from a single sample in a study of early T cells in non-severe SARS-CoV-2 infection. TCRdb redid the calling of the 5' RACE reads with MiXCR, one entry per CDR3 protein. The data contain about 48,000 distinct CDR3 sequences, under 7.5% of them singletons. The sample here was whole blood, taken at baseline. The receptor set was obtained from an adult who was a healthcare worker with PCR-confirmed SARS-CoV-2 infection or an uninfected control (not recorded which). Both conserved end residues are part of each CDR3. Each record gives: clone size, V gene, CDR3 length, J gene, D gene, CDR3 protein, CDR3 DNA. D genes are given only for firm matches. Clone size is not always given. Where it is, it says once, few, many or a class for expanded clones.

>few|TRBV6-5|16|TRBJ2-2|.
CATLDWGGRNTGELFF
TGTGCCACCCTAGATTGGGGGGGCCGGAACACCGGGGAGCTGTTTTTT
>few|TRBV2|19|TRBJ1-1|.
CASSEGGSGHSGMNTEAFF
TGTGCCAGCAGTGAAGGAGGGAGCGGGCATTCAGGGATGAACACTGAAGCTTTCTTT
>few|TRBV27|12|TRBJ2-7|.
CASSALGYEQYF
TGTGCCAGCAGTGCCCTGGGCTACGAGCAGTACTTC
>many|TRBV28|15|TRBJ2-2|TRBD1
CASSYRDRGTGELFF
TGTGCCAGCAGTTACCGGGACAGGGGCACCGGGGAGCTGTTTTTT
>many|TRBV6-1|14|TRBJ2-3|.
CAVARDPRTDTQYF
TGTGCCGTGGCCCGGGACCCACGCACAGATACGCAGTATTTT
>many|TRBV11-2|13|TRBJ1-6|.
CASSNGQSSPLHF
TGTGCCAGCAGCAATGGACAGTCTTCACCCCTCCACTTT
>.|TRBV18|15|TRBJ2-1|TRBD2
CASSPREGGYNEQFF
TGTGCCAGCTCACCCCGGGAGGGTGGATACAATGAGCAGTTCTTC
>many|TRBV12-3/TRBV12-4|17|TRBJ2-1|.
CASSTHSTSPRGNEQFF
TGTGCCAGCAGCACACACTCGACTAGTCCGAGGGGCAATGAGCAGTTCTTC
>few|TRBV5-1|14|TRBJ2-7|.
CASSLAGNQNEQYF
TGCGCCAGCAGCCTCGCAGGGAACCAAAATGAGCAGTACTTC
>.|TRBV6-2/TRBV6-3|15|TRBJ1-1|TRBD1
CASRAYGTVNTEAFF
TGTGCCAGCAGAGCATACGGGACAGTAAACACTGAAGCTTTCTTT
>few|TRBV19|14|TRBJ2-2|.
CATGGTGRTGELFF
TGTGCCACCGGGGGGACAGGACGAACCGGGGAGCTGTTTTTT
>many|TRBV29-1|15|TRBJ1-1|.
CSVIGERSMNTEAFF
TGCAGCGTTATCGGGGAACGATCAATGAACACTGAAGCTTTCTTT
>.|TRBV20-1|18|TRBJ2-1|TRBD2
CSAKGLAGGPTTSSEQFF
TGCAGTGCTAAAGGACTAGCGGGAGGGCCCACAACATCTAGTGAGCAGTTCTTC
>few|TRBV14|14|TRBJ2-7|.
CASSQGREGTFQYF
TGTGCCAGCAGCCAAGGCAGGGAAGGAACGTTCCAGTACTTC
>.|TRBV28|16|TRBJ2-3|.
CASSLWVARMGDTQYF
TGTGCCAGCAGTTTATGGGTCGCCAGAATGGGGGATACGCAGTATTTT
>many|TRBV7-2|14|TRBJ2-7|.
CASSLQGRTYEQYF
TGTGCCAGCAGCTTACAGGGGAGAACTTACGAGCAGTACTTC
>few|TRBV28|16|TRBJ2-2|TRBD2
CASSLYLAGAIGELFF
TGTGCCAGCAGTTTATATCTAGCGGGAGCCATCGGGGAGCTGTTTTTT
>medium-sized|TRBV7-9|15|TRBJ2-1|.
CASSPTDAAYNEQFF
TGTGCCAGCAGCCCTACCGACGCCGCCTACAATGAGCAGTTCTTC
>few|TRBV29-1|14|TRBJ2-6|.
CSVERVSGANVLTF
TGCAGCGTTGAAAGGGTCTCTGGGGCCAACGTCCTGACTTTC
>many|TRBV3-1|14|TRBJ2-1|.
CASSQMAGGIEQFF
TGTGCCAGCAGCCAAATGGCAGGAGGGATTGAGCAGTTCTTC
>.|TRBV7-9|13|TRBJ2-7|.
CASSLSEDYEQYF
TGTGCCAGCAGCCTTAGCGAAGACTACGAGCAGTACTTC
>medium-sized|TRBV5-1|16|TRBJ2-5|TRBD2
CASSLTSGRRQETQYF
TGCGCCAGCAGCTTGACTAGCGGGAGGAGGCAAGAGACCCAGTACTTC
>few|TRBV6-6|14|TRBJ1-6|TRBD1
CASSLGTGGSPLHF
TGTGCCAGCTCCTTAGGGACAGGGGGTTCACCCCTCCACTTT
>.|TRBV7-7|15|TRBJ2-5|TRBD1
CASSPGQGQLETQYF
TGTGCCAGCAGCCCGGGACAGGGTCAACTGGAGACCCAGTACTTC
>.|TRBV6-5|15|TRBJ1-5|.
CASSYSITGGQPQHF
TGTGCCAGCAGTTACTCGATAACCGGAGGTCAGCCCCAGCATTTT
>few|TRBV10-1|14|TRBJ2-3|TRBD2
CASSERAGRDTQYF
TGCGCCAGCAGTGAACGAGCGGGAAGAGATACGCAGTATTTT
>.|TRBV7-8|13|TRBJ1-2|.
CASSLSTSYGYTF
TGTGCCAGCAGCTTAAGTACTTCCTATGGCTACACCTTC
>many|TRBV19|14|TRBJ2-7|TRBD1
CASGTRTGGDEQYF
TGTGCCAGTGGGACTAGGACAGGGGGAGACGAGCAGTACTTC
>few|TRBV29-1|12|TRBJ2-2|.
CSVTRYTGELFF
TGCAGCGTCACCAGGTACACCGGGGAGCTGTTTTTT
>few|TRBV29-1|14|TRBJ2-1|TRBD2
CSVEVLAGVSGQFF
TGCAGCGTTGAGGTACTAGCGGGAGTGTCGGGGCAGTTCTTC
>medium-sized|TRBV20-1|15|TRBJ2-1|.
CSQSGHHRSYNEQFF
TGCAGTCAATCGGGGCATCATCGCTCCTACAATGAGCAGTTCTTC
>many|TRBV6-6|16|TRBJ2-7|TRBD1
CASSQTLDRGPYEQYF
TGTGCCAGCAGCCAAACCCTGGACAGGGGTCCCTACGAGCAGTACTTC
>.|TRBV10-1|13|TRBJ1-1|.
CASSDAVNTEAFF
TGCGCCAGCAGTGACGCTGTGAACACTGAAGCTTTCTTT
>many|TRBV7-8|11|TRBJ2-5|.
CASSTLETQYF
TGTGCCAGCAGCACCTTAGAGACCCAGTACTTC
>many|TRBV6-1|11|TRBJ1-5|.
CASGSNQPQHF
TGTGCCAGCGGGAGCAATCAGCCCCAGCATTTT
>.|TRBV5-4|14|TRBJ2-7|.
CASSTGLGTYEQYF
TGTGCCAGCAGCACAGGACTGGGGACCTACGAGCAGTACTTC
>many|TRBV3-1|16|TRBJ2-7|TRBD2
CASSRMGRGDGHEQYF
TGTGCCAGCAGCCGAATGGGGAGGGGAGACGGCCACGAGCAGTACTTC
>few|TRBV3-1|12|TRBJ2-7|.
CASSQGLRGQYF
TGTGCCAGCAGCCAGGGATTAAGGGGGCAGTACTTC